Below, one T cell receptor beta chain is given with its context. This sample was included in a study of blood T cell repertoires in COVID-19. Study context: COVID-19 samples, acute and convalescent, were from the United States, Italy and Spain. PBMCs, B-cell-depleted T cells, or T cells provided the cDNA or gDNA that made up the material.

The authors' processing: Reference gene primer amplification yielded estimated nucleated cell counts. Some clones are missing from TCRdb's copy, which holds only in-frame ones; the method was immunoSEQ multiplex PCR. That table furnishes V, J and clone size, whereas the DNA furnished D and trimming. Altogether roughly 98,000 clones are present, just under 85% being singletons, with the ten largest covering 12%. The CDR3 has 16 residues. V was clipped by 5 bases and J by 4 bases; unmatched bases: 8. CDR1 SNHLY and CDR2 FYNNEI come from the germline V gene. This sequence joins TRBV2 and TRBJ2-2; 9 bases align to TRBD2. Material for sequencing was peripheral blood. The TCR sequence derives from a woman between 65 and 79 years old with active or convalescent COVID-19. CDR3 sequence: CASSTAGGLFTGELFF. The CDR3 DNA follows: TGTGCCAGCAGTACCGCGGGGGGGCTGTTCACCGGGGAGCTGTTTTTT.